This T cell receptor beta chain was captured by sequencing in a study of blood T cell repertoires in COVID-19. Study in general: The cDNA or gDNA used as material had been derived from T cells, B-cell-depleted T cells, or PBMCs.

The sample holds a few counts of this clone. Recruitment covered about two dozen US areas and drew participants whose ages spanned roughly 18 to 100 years. The study assigned cohorts using participant-reported clinical history. What the recovered Cohort 3 donors had was two negative PCRs, clearance, or symptom resolution. Trimming shortened V by 2 bases and J by 6 bases, and 13 bases separated the two germline ends. The germline V gene encodes CDR1 KGHSH and CDR2 LQKENI. The CDR3 covers 14 residues. Libraries were prepared by immunoSEQ multiplex PCR; TCRdb keeps only in-frame clonotypes and omits some of them. The sample lists approximately 250,000 clones; about 80% were seen once.

The origin of this receptor is a man aged 35 to 55 who had recovered from COVID-19. The chain employs TRBV18 and TRBJ1-2; possible D gene TRBD1, 5 bases. Sequenced material: PBMCs or T cells enriched from blood (not recorded which). Here the CDR3 reads CASSPDSLAHGYTF. The CDR3 DNA sequence: TGTGCCAGCTCACCAGACAGCCTCGCTCATGGCTACACCTTC. The full variable domain, with the rest looked up from reference TRBV18 and TRBJ1-2, is NAGVMQNPRHLVRRRGQEARLRCSPMKGHSHVYWYRQLPEEGLKFMVYLQKENIIDESGMPKERFSAEFPKEGPSILRIQQVVRGDSAAYFCASSPDSLAHGYTFGSGTRLTVV.